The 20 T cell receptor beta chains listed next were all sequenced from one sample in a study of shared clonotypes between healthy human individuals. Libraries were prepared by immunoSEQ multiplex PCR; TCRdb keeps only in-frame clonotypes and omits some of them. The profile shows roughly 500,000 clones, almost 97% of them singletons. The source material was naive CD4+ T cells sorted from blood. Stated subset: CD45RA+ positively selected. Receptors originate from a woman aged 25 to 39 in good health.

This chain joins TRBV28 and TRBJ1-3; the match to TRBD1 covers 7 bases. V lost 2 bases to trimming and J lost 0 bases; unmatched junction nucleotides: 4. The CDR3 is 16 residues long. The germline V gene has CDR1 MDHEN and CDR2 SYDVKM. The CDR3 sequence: CASSLDRAYSGNTIYF. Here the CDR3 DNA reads TGTGCCAGCAGTTTAGACAGGGCTTACTCTGGAAACACCATATATTTT. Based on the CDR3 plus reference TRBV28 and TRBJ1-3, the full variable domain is DVKVTQSSRYLVKRTGEKVFLECVQDMDHENMFWYRQDPGLGLRLIYFSYDVKMKEKGDIPEGYSVSREKKERFSLILESASTNQTSMYLCASSLDRAYSGNTIYFGEGSWLTVV.

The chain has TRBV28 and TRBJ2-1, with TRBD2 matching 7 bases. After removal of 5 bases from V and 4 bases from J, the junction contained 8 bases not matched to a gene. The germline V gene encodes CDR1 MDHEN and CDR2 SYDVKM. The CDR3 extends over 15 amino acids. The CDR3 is CASSHRDYGYNEQFF. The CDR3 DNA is TGTGCCAGCAGTCACCGGGACTACGGATACAATGAGCAGTTCTTC.

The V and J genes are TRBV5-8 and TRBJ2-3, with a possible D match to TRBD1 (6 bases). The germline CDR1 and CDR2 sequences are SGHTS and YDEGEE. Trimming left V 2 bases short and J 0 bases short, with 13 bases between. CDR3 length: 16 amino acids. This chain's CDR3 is CASSFTWTASTDTQYF. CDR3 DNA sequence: TGTGCCAGCAGCTTCACGTGGACAGCAAGCACAGATACGCAGTATTTT. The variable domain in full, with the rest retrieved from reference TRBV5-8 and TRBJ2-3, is EAGVTQSPTHLIKTRGQQATLRCSPISGHTSVYWYQQALGLGLQFLLWYDEGEERNRGNFPPRFSGRQFPNYSSELNVNALELEDSALYLCASSFTWTASTDTQYFGPGTRLTVL.

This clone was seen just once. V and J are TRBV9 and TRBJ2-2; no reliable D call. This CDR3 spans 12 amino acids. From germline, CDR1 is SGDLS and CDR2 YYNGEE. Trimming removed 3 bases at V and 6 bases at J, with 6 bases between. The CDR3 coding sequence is TGTGCCAGCAGCGATGGACCCGGGGAGCTGTTTTTT. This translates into CASSDGPGELFF.

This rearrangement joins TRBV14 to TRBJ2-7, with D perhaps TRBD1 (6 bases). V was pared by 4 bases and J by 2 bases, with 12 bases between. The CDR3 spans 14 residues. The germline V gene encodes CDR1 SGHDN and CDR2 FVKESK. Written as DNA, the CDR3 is TGTGCCAGCAGCCTGAGTTGGGGGCCCTACGAGCAGTACTTC. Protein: CASSLSWGPYEQYF.

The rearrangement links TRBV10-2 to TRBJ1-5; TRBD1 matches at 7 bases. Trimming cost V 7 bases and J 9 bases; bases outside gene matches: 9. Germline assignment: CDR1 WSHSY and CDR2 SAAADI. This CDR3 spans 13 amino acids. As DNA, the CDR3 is TGCGCCAGCAAAGAGAGGGGGCTAGGGCCCCAGCATTTT. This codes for CASKERGLGPQHF.

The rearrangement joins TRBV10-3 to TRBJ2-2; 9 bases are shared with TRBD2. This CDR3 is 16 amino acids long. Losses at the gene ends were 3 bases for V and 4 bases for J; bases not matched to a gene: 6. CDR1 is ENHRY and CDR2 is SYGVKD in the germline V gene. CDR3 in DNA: TGTGCCATCAGTGACACGCCGGGACTAGCCACCGGGGAGCTGTTTTTT. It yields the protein CAISDTPGLATGELFF.

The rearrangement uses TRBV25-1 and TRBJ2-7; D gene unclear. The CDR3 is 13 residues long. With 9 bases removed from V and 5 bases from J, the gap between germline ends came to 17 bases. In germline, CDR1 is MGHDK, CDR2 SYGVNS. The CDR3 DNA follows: TGTGCCAGGCAACACCGCAGAAGACACGAGCAGTACTTC. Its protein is CARQHRRRHEQYF.

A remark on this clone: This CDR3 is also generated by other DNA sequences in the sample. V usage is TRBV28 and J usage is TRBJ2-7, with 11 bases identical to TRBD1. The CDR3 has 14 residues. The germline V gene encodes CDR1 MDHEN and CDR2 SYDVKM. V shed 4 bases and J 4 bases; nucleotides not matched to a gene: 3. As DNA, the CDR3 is TGTGCCAGCAGTTCCGGACAGGGGGCTTACGAGCAGTACTTC. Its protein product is CASSSGQGAYEQYF.

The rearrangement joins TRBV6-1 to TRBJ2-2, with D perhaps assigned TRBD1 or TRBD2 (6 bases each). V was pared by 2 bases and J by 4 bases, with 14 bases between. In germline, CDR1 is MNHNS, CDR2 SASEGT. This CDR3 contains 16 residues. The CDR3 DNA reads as TGTGCCAGCAGTGAATCTCGGGGGCGAGTCACCGGGGAGCTGTTTTTT. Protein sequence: CASSESRGRVTGELFF.

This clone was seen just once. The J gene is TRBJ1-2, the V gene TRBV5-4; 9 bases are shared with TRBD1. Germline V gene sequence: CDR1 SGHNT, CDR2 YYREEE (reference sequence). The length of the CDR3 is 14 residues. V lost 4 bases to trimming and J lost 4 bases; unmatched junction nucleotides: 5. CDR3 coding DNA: TGTGCCAGCAGCCCCCGGACAGGGGTCTATGGCTACACCTTC. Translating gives CASSPRTGVYGYTF.

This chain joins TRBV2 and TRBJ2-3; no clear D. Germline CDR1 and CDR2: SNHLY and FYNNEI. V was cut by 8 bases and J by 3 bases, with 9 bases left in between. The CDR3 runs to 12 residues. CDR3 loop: CASLKGTDTQYF. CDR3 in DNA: TGTGCCAGCTTGAAGGGAACAGATACGCAGTATTTT.

CDR3: CASSVVSGSYEQYF. The CDR3 DNA is TGTGCCAGCAGTGTGGTTAGCGGGAGCTACGAGCAGTACTTC. V and J are TRBV28 and TRBJ2-7, with TRBD2 matching over 9 bases. The CDR3 is 14 amino acids. V was clipped by 5 bases and J by 3 bases; unmatched bases: 5. CDR1 MDHEN and CDR2 SYDVKM come from the germline V gene.

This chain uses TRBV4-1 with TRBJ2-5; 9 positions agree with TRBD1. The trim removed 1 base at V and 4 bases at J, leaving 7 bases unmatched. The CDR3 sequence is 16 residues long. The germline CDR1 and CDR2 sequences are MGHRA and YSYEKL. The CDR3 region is CASSQGGTGGVETQYF. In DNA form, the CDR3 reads TGCGCCAGCAGCCAAGGAGGTACAGGGGGCGTAGAGACCCAGTACTTC.

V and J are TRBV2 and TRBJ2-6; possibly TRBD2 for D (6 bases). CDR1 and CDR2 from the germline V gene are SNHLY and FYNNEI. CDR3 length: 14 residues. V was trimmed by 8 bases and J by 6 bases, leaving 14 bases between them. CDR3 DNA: TGTGCCAGCCGGGCGGGGTACGAGGCCAACGTCCTGACTTTC. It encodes CASRAGYEANVLTF.

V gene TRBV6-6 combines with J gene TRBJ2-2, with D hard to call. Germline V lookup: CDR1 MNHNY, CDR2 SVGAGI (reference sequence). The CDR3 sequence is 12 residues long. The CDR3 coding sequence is TGTGCAGCAAGGGCGGAGCACGGGGAGCTGTTTTTT. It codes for CAARAEHGELFF.

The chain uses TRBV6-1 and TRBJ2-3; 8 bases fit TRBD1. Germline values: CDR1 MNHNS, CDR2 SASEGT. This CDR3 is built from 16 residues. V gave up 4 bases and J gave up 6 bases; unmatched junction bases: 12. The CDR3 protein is CASSVGHRGVEDTQYF. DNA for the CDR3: TGTGCCAGCAGTGTGGGACACAGGGGGGTGGAGGATACGCAGTATTTT.

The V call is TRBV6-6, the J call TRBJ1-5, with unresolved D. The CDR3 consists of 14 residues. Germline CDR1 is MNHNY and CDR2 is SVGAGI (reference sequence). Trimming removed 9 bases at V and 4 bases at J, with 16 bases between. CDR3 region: CASSPDSRNQPQHF. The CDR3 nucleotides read TGTGCCAGTAGCCCAGATTCCAGGAATCAGCCCCAGCATTTT.

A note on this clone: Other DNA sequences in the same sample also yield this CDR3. The CDR3 loop is CASSPGVDYGYTF. The CDR3 DNA follows: TGTGCCAGCTCACCGGGGGTAGACTATGGCTACACCTTC. This chain connects TRBV18 to TRBJ1-2, with D tentatively TRBD1 (5 bases). Per the germline V gene, CDR1 is KGHSH and CDR2 is LQKENI. This CDR3 region has 13 residues. Between the trimmed V and J ends, which lost 3 bases and 3 bases, there was a span of 8 bases.

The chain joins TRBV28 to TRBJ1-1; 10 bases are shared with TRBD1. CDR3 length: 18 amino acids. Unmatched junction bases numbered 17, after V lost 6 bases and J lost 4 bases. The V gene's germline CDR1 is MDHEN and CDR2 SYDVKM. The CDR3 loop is CASRTGQGDTGAVTEAFF. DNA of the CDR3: TGTGCCAGCAGAACCGGACAGGGGGATACGGGGGCTGTCACTGAAGCTTTCTTT.